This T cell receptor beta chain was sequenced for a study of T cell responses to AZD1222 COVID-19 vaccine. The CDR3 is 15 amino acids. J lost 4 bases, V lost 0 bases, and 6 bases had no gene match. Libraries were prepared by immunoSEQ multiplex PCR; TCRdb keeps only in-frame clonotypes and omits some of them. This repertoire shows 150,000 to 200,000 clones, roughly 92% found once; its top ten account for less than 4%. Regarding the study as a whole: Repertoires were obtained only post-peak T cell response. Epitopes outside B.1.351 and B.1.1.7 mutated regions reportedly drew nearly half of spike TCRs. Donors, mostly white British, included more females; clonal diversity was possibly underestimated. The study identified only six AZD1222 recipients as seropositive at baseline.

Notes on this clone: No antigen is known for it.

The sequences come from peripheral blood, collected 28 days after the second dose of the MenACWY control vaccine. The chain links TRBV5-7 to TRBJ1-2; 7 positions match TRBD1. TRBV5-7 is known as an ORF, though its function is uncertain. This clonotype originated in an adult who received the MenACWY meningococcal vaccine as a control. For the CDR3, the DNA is TGTGCCAGCAGCTTGGGACAGGGAGATACCTATGGCTACACCTTC. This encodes CASSLGQGDTYGYTF.